This is a list of T cell receptor beta chains from one sample in a study of shared clonotypes between healthy human individuals. Method: immunoSEQ multiplex PCR; TCRdb's copy keeps in-frame clones and lacks some. The sample carries some 980,000 clones, about three quarters recorded once. Sequenced: memory CD4+ T cells sorted from blood. The source is a man younger than 35 in good health. Both conserved end residues are part of each CDR3. D genes are given only for firm matches. The size entry is marked missing in some rows and otherwise reads once, few, many or a size class.

v_call	j_call	clone_size	d_call	cdr3_nt	cdr3_aa
TRBV6-6	TRBJ2-7	.	TRBD2	TGTGCCAGCAGGCCTAGACTAGCGGGGGCCTACGAGCAGTACTTC	CASRPRLAGAYEQYF
TRBV28	TRBJ2-5	few	TRBD1	TGTGCCAGCAGTTTAGAGGGGGCGAGTAGAGAGACCCAGTACTTC	CASSLEGASRETQYF
TRBV25-1	TRBJ1-4	.	.	TGTGCCAGCAGCAAACCTACAGGGATGACTAATGAAAAACTGTTTTTT	CASSKPTGMTNEKLFF
TRBV11-3	TRBJ2-4	.	.	TGTGCCAGCAGCTTGGGGGACGGGAATTTAAAAAACATTCAGTACTTC	CASSLGDGNLKNIQYF
TRBV5-4	TRBJ2-3	.	TRBD2	TGTGCCAGCAGCTTGGAACTAGCGGGGTCAGATACGCAGTATTTT	CASSLELAGSDTQYF
TRBV6-1	TRBJ2-2	.	.	TGTGCCAGCACCACGGATACTCTTAACACCGGGGAGCTGTTTTTT	CASTTDTLNTGELFF
TRBV11-2	TRBJ1-1	.	.	TGTGCCAGCAGCCTCATACAGGGGAACACTGAAGCTTTCTTT	CASSLIQGNTEAFF
TRBV5-6	TRBJ2-1	.	.	TGTGCCAGCAGCCGACCAGGGCCCTACAATGAGCAGTTCTTC	CASSRPGPYNEQFF
TRBV20-1	TRBJ1-2	.	.	TGCAGCGTTGGACAAGGCTATGGCTACACCTTC	CSVGQGYGYTF
TRBV19	TRBJ2-2	.	TRBD2	TGTGCCAGTAGTGTCGGACTAGCGGGAGGAACCGGGGAGCTGTTTTTT	CASSVGLAGGTGELFF
TRBV6-5	TRBJ1-2	.	.	TGTGCCAGCAGTGGGGAATTGGGCTACACCTTC	CASSGELGYTF
TRBV11-3	TRBJ2-1	.	TRBD1	TGTGCCAGCAGCTCCAGGACAGGGGGCTACAATGAGCAGTTCTTC	CASSSRTGGYNEQFF
TRBV11-3	TRBJ2-7	.	TRBD1	TGTGCCGGGACAGGGGACCCCTACGAGCAGTACTTC	CAGTGDPYEQYF
TRBV29-1	TRBJ2-6	few	.	TGCAGCGTTGAATTGGCAGGCTTCTCTGGGGCCAACGTCCTGACTTTC	CSVELAGFSGANVLTF
TRBV7-3	TRBJ1-3	.	.	TGTGCCAGCAGCCTCGGGATTTTGGGGTTCTCTGGAAACACCATATATTTT	CASSLGILGFSGNTIYF
TRBV7-9	TRBJ2-3	.	TRBD1	TGTGCCAGCAGCTTAAGCGGTGGGACAGGTAGGAGAGGAGATACGCAGTATTTT	CASSLSGGTGRRGDTQYF
TRBV5-1	TRBJ2-7	many	.	TGCGCCAGCAGCGCCGGGACGTACGAGCAGTACTTC	CASSAGTYEQYF
TRBV15	TRBJ2-7	few	.	TGTGCCACCAAGGAGGGCGCAGACTCCTACGAGCAGTACTTC	CATKEGADSYEQYF
TRBV27	TRBJ1-2	.	.	TGTGCCAGCAGAGCACCCCAGACCACTAACTATGGCTACACCTTC	CASRAPQTTNYGYTF
TRBV18	TRBJ1-5	.	.	TGTGCCAGCTCACCTGGGGGAGGCAATCAGCCCCAGCATTTT	CASSPGGGNQPQHF
TRBV5-1	TRBJ2-7	.	.	TGCGCCAGCAGCCACAGTGTACGACTCAGGGAAAGGAGTAGCGAGCAGTACTTC	CASSHSVRLRERSSEQYF
TRBV5-4	TRBJ1-6	few	.	TGTGCCAGCAGCTTGAGTGCTACGACAAGGGGACTCAATAATTCACCCCTCCACTTT	CASSLSATTRGLNNSPLHF
TRBV7-9	TRBJ1-5	.	.	TGTGCCAGCAGCTTAGTGGGACAAGTATCGCCCCAGCATTTT	CASSLVGQVSPQHF
TRBV29-1	TRBJ1-2	.	TRBD1	TGCAGCGTCCTCGAGACAGGGGGCTTTGGCTACACCTTC	CSVLETGGFGYTF
TRBV4-3	TRBJ1-3	.	TRBD1	TGCGCCAGCAGCCAAGAGGGACAGGGTGTCGGAAACACCATATATTTT	CASSQEGQGVGNTIYF
TRBV6-6	TRBJ2-2	once	.	TGTGCCAGCAGTTACCTCAGGGAAACCGGGGAGCTGTTTTTT	CASSYLRETGELFF
TRBV19	TRBJ1-4	once	TRBD1	TGTGCCAGTAGTAAGGTGTTGCGGGACAGGGGTGAAAAACTGTTTTTT	CASSKVLRDRGEKLFF
TRBV6-1	TRBJ2-3	.	.	TGTGCCAGCAGTGCGCGACCAAACCCAGGGGACGCGCAGTATTTT	CASSARPNPGDAQYF
TRBV30	TRBJ1-2	.	.	TGTGCCTGGAGTGTACGGGCAGCAAAATTAAGTGGCTACACCTTC	CAWSVRAAKLSGYTF
TRBV5-6	TRBJ1-4	.	.	TGTGCCAGCAGCTCCATAGGGCGGACCCATGAAAAACTGTTTTTT	CASSSIGRTHEKLFF
TRBV5-8	TRBJ2-5	.	.	TGTGCCAGCAGCCCTGGGGTAGGACCGACCCAGTACTTC	CASSPGVGPTQYF
TRBV30	TRBJ1-3	.	.	TGTGCCTGGATCGCTAAGGGGGGATCTGGAAACACCATATATTTT	CAWIAKGGSGNTIYF
TRBV11-2	TRBJ1-1	.	.	TGTGCCAGCAGCTTAGAGGGGGCGTTCACTGAAGCTTTCTTT	CASSLEGAFTEAFF
TRBV9	TRBJ1-6	.	.	TGTGCCAGCAGCGTAGCTACAGGGCCCAATTCACCCCTCCACTTT	CASSVATGPNSPLHF
TRBV19	TRBJ2-3	.	.	TGTGCCAGTAGTAGGGCAGATACGCAGTATTTT	CASSRADTQYF
TRBV19	TRBJ2-5	.	.	TGTGCCAGTAGTATAGGGGGCGGAGAGACCCAGTACTTC	CASSIGGGETQYF
TRBV5-6	TRBJ2-3	.	.	TGTGCCAGCAGCTTGGGGCAGGTTTTGGATACGCAGTATTTT	CASSLGQVLDTQYF
TRBV5-4	TRBJ1-2	.	.	TGTGCCAGCAGCTTGGTTGACGGTAATGGCTACACCTTC	CASSLVDGNGYTF
TRBV5-1	TRBJ1-4	.	.	TGCGCCAGCAGCTTGTCAACCAGGGGTAATGAAAAACTGTTTTTT	CASSLSTRGNEKLFF
TRBV5-4	TRBJ2-3	.	.	TGTGCCAGCAGCTTTACTCGGGCGGATACGCAGTATTTT	CASSFTRADTQYF
TRBV30	TRBJ1-2	.	.	TGTGCCTGGAGTGGGGTCGGTAACTATGGCTACACCTTC	CAWSGVGNYGYTF
TRBV5-1	TRBJ2-3	.	.	TGCGCCAGCTCTCGGACGGTGAGCACAGATACGCAGTATTTT	CASSRTVSTDTQYF
TRBV19	TRBJ1-2	.	.	TGTGCCAGTAGTGCACAGGTTGACTATGGCTACACCTTC	CASSAQVDYGYTF
TRBV6-6	TRBJ2-1	.	TRBD2	TGTGCCAGCAGTCCGTCCGGGACTAGCGGTTACAATGAGCAGTTCTTC	CASSPSGTSGYNEQFF
TRBV5-4	TRBJ1-2	.	.	TGTGCCAGCCAACCTACAGGAGCCCCGGGAGGCTACACCTTC	CASQPTGAPGGYTF
TRBV11-2	TRBJ1-2	.	.	TGTGCCAGCAGCCGCTTTAACTATGGCTACACCTTC	CASSRFNYGYTF
TRBV28	TRBJ1-1	.	TRBD1	TGTGCCAGCAGTGCCGGGGACAGGGTCAACACTGAAGCTTTCTTT	CASSAGDRVNTEAFF
TRBV13	TRBJ1-5	.	.	TGTGCCAGCAGCGCTCAGGGGAGCAATCAGCCCCAGCATTTT	CASSAQGSNQPQHF
TRBV29-1	TRBJ1-1	.	.	TGCAGCGTCCTCCCGGGCAGGGGCACTGAAGCTTTCTTT	CSVLPGRGTEAFF
TRBV18	TRBJ2-1	.	TRBD1	TGTGCCAGCTCACCACCGGTCGGGACAGGGGCGATAAATGAGCAGTTCTTC	CASSPPVGTGAINEQFF
TRBV7-8	TRBJ1-1	.	.	TGTGCCAGCAGCTGGGGTAGGACAGAAGCTTTCTTT	CASSWGRTEAFF
TRBV27	TRBJ2-1	.	TRBD2	TGTGCCAGCACTCGTGTCGGCGGGGGGATCAATGAGCAGTTCTTC	CASTRVGGGINEQFF
TRBV7-2	TRBJ1-2	.	.	TGTGCCAGCAGCCCCCCCGGAAAAAACTATGGCTACACCTTC	CASSPPGKNYGYTF
TRBV10-3	TRBJ2-7	.	TRBD1	TGTGCCATCAGTGACCCGGGACAGCTCCTTGGCGAGCAGTACTTC	CAISDPGQLLGEQYF